This T cell receptor (beta chain) appears in the sequencing data of a study of vaccination effects on CD4 cells after COVID-19. Study-level background: Two recovered convalescent patients were sampled 16 days and one week pre-vaccination.

The germline V gene has CDR1 SGHTA and CDR2 FQGNSA. The CDR3 has 16 amino acids. The junction had 13 bases not matched to a gene; V was cut back by 5 bases and J by 4 bases. Regarding this clone: What it binds is not known.

Sequenced by immunoSEQ multiplex PCR; TCRdb stores in-frame clones only, minus some. The sample consists of 25,000 to 35,000 clones, under 85% of them appearing once. In the ViraFEST assay, antigen-specific CD4+ clonotypes were identified by expansion after peptide-pool stimulation. With approximately 10 days of culture completed, CD4+ T cells were isolated. The person had PCR-confirmed SARS-CoV-2 infection between March and December 2020. The culture medium for a few million PBMC per well included about 10 IU/ml IL-2 and around 9.9 ug/ml peptides. The sample consisted of CD4+ T cells from PBMCs cultured with a peptide pool, taken before COVID-19 vaccination. The sequence was obtained from a human donor who had a prior SARS-CoV-2 infection. The chain uses TRBV7-2 and TRBJ2-5; 7 bases fit TRBD2. Here the CDR3 reads CASSPGPAGTVETQYF. CDR3 sequence (DNA): TGTGCCAGCAGCCCAGGCCCAGCGGGAACAGTAGAGACCCAGTACTTC.